This is a list of T cell receptor beta chains from one sample in a study of T cell responses to AZD1222 COVID-19 vaccine. The table came from immunoSEQ multiplex PCR; TCRdb's copy has only in-frame clones and leaves some out. The table has around 70,000 clones, about nine tenths seen once. This sample comprised peripheral blood, obtained on day 0 of AZD1222 vaccination. The receptors here all came from an adult in good health. The CDR3 runs from the conserved cysteine through the conserved F or W. D genes are given only for firm matches. For some rows the clone size is stated as once, few or many, or as a class when expanded; others skip it.

J: TRBJ1-5
D: NA
V: TRBV15
size: NA
CDR3: CATSRDVGSPEPQHF
DNA: TGTGCCACCAGCAGAGATGTGGGCAGTCCCGAGCCCCAGCATTTT

J: TRBJ1-2
D: TRBD1
V: TRBV2
size: NA
CDR3: CASRDRQGLFGYTF
DNA: TGTGCCAGCAGGGACCGACAGGGGTTATTTGGCTACACCTTC

J: TRBJ2-2
D: TRBD1
V: TRBV4-2
size: few
CDR3: CASRGTGDTGELFF
DNA: TGTGCCAGCAGAGGGACAGGGGACACCGGGGAGCTGTTTTTT

J: TRBJ2-1
D: NA
V: TRBV6-4
size: NA
CDR3: CASSDSRDTEQFF
DNA: TGTGCCAGCAGTGATTCCCGGGACACGGAGCAGTTCTTC

J: TRBJ1-1
D: NA
V: TRBV5-6
size: NA
CDR3: CASSRLRALNTEAFF
DNA: TGTGCCAGCAGCCGCCTCAGGGCCCTGAACACTGAAGCTTTCTTT

J: TRBJ2-1
D: NA
V: TRBV19
size: NA
CDR3: CASSILSANEQFF
DNA: TGTGCCAGTAGTATTCTGTCGGCTAATGAGCAGTTCTTC

J: TRBJ2-6
D: NA
V: TRBV6-1
size: NA
CDR3: CASSELKSGANVLTF
DNA: TGTGCCAGCAGTGAATTGAAGTCTGGGGCCAACGTCCTGACTTTC

J: TRBJ2-1
D: NA
V: TRBV7-8
size: NA
CDR3: CASSSHTLFEAPYNEQFF
DNA: TGTGCCAGCAGCTCCCACACCCTCTTTGAGGCCCCCTACAATGAGCAGTTCTTC

J: TRBJ2-7
D: TRBD2
V: TRBV10-3
size: few
CDR3: CAISESGGSGHEQYF
DNA: TGTGCCATCAGTGAGTCGGGCGGGAGCGGCCACGAGCAGTACTTC

J: TRBJ2-7
D: TRBD1
V: TRBV5-4
size: once
CDR3: CASSQVGGTGIREQYF
DNA: TGTGCCAGCAGCCAGGTTGGGGGGACAGGGATCAGAGAGCAGTACTTC

J: TRBJ2-3
D: TRBD2
V: TRBV5-8
size: NA
CDR3: CASSLGLAGVSDTQYF
DNA: TGTGCCAGCAGCTTGGGACTAGCGGGAGTCAGCGATACGCAGTATTTT

J: TRBJ2-7
D: TRBD1
V: TRBV5-4
size: few
CDR3: CASSTGQVYEQYF
DNA: TGTGCCAGCAGCACGGGACAGGTCTACGAGCAGTACTTC

J: TRBJ2-2
D: NA
V: TRBV28
size: NA
CDR3: CASSFSYVNTGELFF
DNA: TGTGCCAGCAGTTTTAGCTACGTTAACACCGGGGAGCTGTTTTTT

J: TRBJ1-2
D: TRBD1
V: TRBV19
size: NA
CDR3: CASSTGTGDRYGYTF
DNA: TGTGCCAGTAGTACCGGGACAGGGGATAGGTATGGCTACACCTTC

J: TRBJ2-7
D: NA
V: TRBV20-1
size: NA
CDR3: CSARGSEEQYF
DNA: TGCAGTGCTAGAGGGTCTGAAGAGCAGTACTTC

J: TRBJ1-3
D: NA
V: TRBV2
size: NA
CDR3: CASSKDFSGNTIYF
DNA: TGTGCCAGCAGTAAGGACTTCTCTGGAAACACCATATATTTT

J: TRBJ1-4
D: NA
V: TRBV6-5
size: NA
CDR3: CASSNTRGGEKLFF
DNA: TGTGCCAGCAGTAATACCAGGGGAGGTGAAAAACTGTTTTTT

J: TRBJ2-7
D: NA
V: TRBV4-1
size: NA
CDR3: CASSQGMAYEQYF
DNA: TGCGCCAGCAGCCAGGGTATGGCCTACGAGCAGTACTTC

J: TRBJ2-1
D: NA
V: TRBV28
size: NA
CDR3: CASSPNRWLLDEQFF
DNA: TGTGCCAGCAGTCCGAACAGATGGCTTCTGGATGAGCAGTTCTTC

J: TRBJ1-2
D: NA
V: TRBV10-3
size: NA
CDR3: CAIRASNYGYTF
DNA: TGTGCCATCAGGGCCTCCAACTATGGCTACACCTTC

J: TRBJ2-3
D: TRBD1
V: TRBV7-2
size: NA
CDR3: CASTYPGTGRSDTQYF
DNA: TGTGCCAGCACTTACCCCGGGACAGGGAGGTCAGATACGCAGTATTTT

J: TRBJ2-7
D: NA
V: TRBV29-1
size: NA
CDR3: CSVEVTGSYYEQYF
DNA: TGCAGCGTTGAGGTCACGGGTAGCTACTACGAGCAGTACTTC

J: TRBJ2-1
D: TRBD1
V: TRBV19
size: NA
CDR3: CASSFRDRSYNEQFF
DNA: TGTGCCAGTAGTTTCCGGGACAGGTCCTACAATGAGCAGTTCTTC

J: TRBJ1-1
D: NA
V: TRBV5-1
size: NA
CDR3: CASSLNRRYLAFF
DNA: TGCGCCAGCAGCTTGAATCGTAGATATTTAGCTTTCTTT

J: TRBJ1-3
D: NA
V: TRBV12-3/TRBV12-4
size: NA
CDR3: CASRQGSGNTIYF
DNA: TGTGCCAGCAGGCAGGGGTCTGGAAACACCATATATTTT

J: TRBJ1-5
D: TRBD1
V: TRBV7-9
size: NA
CDR3: CASSLWTGDNQPQHF
DNA: TGTGCCAGCAGCTTATGGACAGGGGACAATCAGCCCCAGCATTTT

J: TRBJ2-7
D: TRBD1
V: TRBV4-2
size: once
CDR3: CASSQGRYRDRVNEQYF
DNA: TGTGCCAGCAGCCAAGGTCGGTATCGGGACAGGGTCAACGAGCAGTACTTC

J: TRBJ1-3
D: NA
V: TRBV6-1
size: NA
CDR3: CASSELGLLPSGNTIYF
DNA: TGTGCCAGCAGTGAACTTGGTCTTTTACCCTCTGGAAACACCATATATTTT

J: TRBJ1-2
D: NA
V: TRBV21-1
size: NA
CDR3: CASSKVGHRCYGYTF
DNA: TGTGCCAGCAGCAAAGTGGGGCACAGGTGCTATGGCTACACCTTC

J: TRBJ2-3
D: TRBD2
V: TRBV28
size: NA
CDR3: CASSSSVRGRPPDTQYF
DNA: TGTGCCAGCAGTTCCTCCGTGCGCGGGAGGCCCCCAGATACGCAGTATTTT

J: TRBJ2-3
D: NA
V: TRBV9
size: once
CDR3: CASSPTGGAPQETQYF
DNA: TGTGCCAGCAGCCCCACAGGGGGGGCCCCACAGGAGACGCAGTATTTT

J: TRBJ2-5
D: NA
V: TRBV6-6
size: few
CDR3: CASSSHMEETQYF
DNA: TGTGCCAGCAGTTCTCACATGGAGGAGACCCAGTACTTC

J: TRBJ2-7
D: TRBD1
V: TRBV23-1
size: once
CDR3: CASSQVTAPGGTF
DNA: TGCGCCAGCAGTCAGGTAACCGCCCCAGGGGGAACCTTC

J: TRBJ1-5
D: NA
V: TRBV19
size: NA
CDR3: CASSHRGQNQPQHF
DNA: TGTGCCAGTAGTCATCGGGGGCAGAATCAGCCCCAGCATTTT

J: TRBJ1-1
D: NA
V: TRBV29-1
size: NA
CDR3: CSVHGKNTEAFF
DNA: TGCAGCGTTCACGGGAAGAACACTGAAGCTTTCTTT

J: TRBJ2-2
D: NA
V: TRBV7-2
size: NA
CDR3: CASSPGLNTGELFF
DNA: TGTGCCAGCAGCCCGGGACTGAACACCGGGGAGCTGTTTTTT

J: TRBJ2-1
D: TRBD2
V: TRBV2
size: NA
CDR3: CASSSGTSASSRFF
DNA: TGTGCCAGCAGTTCCGGGACTAGCGCTTCCTCCCGGTTCTTC

J: TRBJ2-7
D: TRBD1
V: TRBV7-9
size: NA
CDR3: CASSFAVGTVSYEQYF
DNA: TGTGCCAGCAGCTTTGCAGTCGGGACAGTCTCCTACGAGCAGTACTTC

J: TRBJ2-7
D: TRBD1
V: TRBV7-2
size: NA
CDR3: CASSFWTGPYEQYF
DNA: TGTGCCAGCAGCTTTTGGACAGGGCCCTACGAGCAGTACTTC

J: TRBJ1-2
D: NA
V: TRBV3-1/TRBV3-2
size: NA
CDR3: CASSQVHGYTF
DNA: TGTGCCAGCAGCCAAGTTCATGGCTACACCTTC

J: TRBJ2-1
D: NA
V: TRBV7-3
size: NA
CDR3: CASSLKAAGEQFF
DNA: TGTGCCAGCAGCTTAAAGGCTGCGGGTGAGCAGTTCTTC

J: TRBJ1-1
D: NA
V: TRBV29-1
size: NA
CDR3: CSVGRARNTEAFF
DNA: TGCAGCGTTGGAAGGGCACGGAACACTGAAGCTTTCTTT

J: TRBJ1-4
D: NA
V: TRBV2
size: NA
CDR3: CASSEERGVREKLFF
DNA: TGTGCCAGCAGTGAAGAGAGGGGCGTTAGGGAAAAACTGTTTTTT

J: TRBJ2-7
D: TRBD2
V: TRBV19
size: few
CDR3: CATPGRERSYEQYF
DNA: TGTGCCACCCCTGGGCGGGAGAGGTCCTACGAGCAGTACTTC

J: TRBJ2-5
D: NA
V: TRBV2
size: NA
CDR3: CASADQETGRGETQYF
DNA: TGTGCCAGCGCCGACCAAGAGACAGGGCGGGGAGAGACCCAGTACTTC

J: TRBJ2-1
D: TRBD1
V: TRBV5-1
size: NA
CDR3: CASSLGTGGKGEQFF
DNA: TGCGCCAGCAGCTTGGGGACAGGGGGGAAAGGTGAGCAGTTCTTC

J: TRBJ1-5
D: NA
V: TRBV4-2
size: NA
CDR3: CASSQDTHQPQHF
DNA: TGTGCCAGCAGCCAGGATACTCATCAGCCCCAGCATTTT

J: TRBJ2-3
D: NA
V: TRBV3-1/TRBV3-2
size: NA
CDR3: CASSQGDTQYF
DNA: TGTGCCAGCAGCCAGGGGGATACGCAGTATTTT